A single sample is the source of the 13 T cell receptor beta chains below, sequenced in a study of T cells in localized non-small cell lung cancer. Assay: immunoSEQ multiplex PCR; the TCRdb copy retains only in-frame clones and omits some. The table has 2,000 to 3,000 clones, around a quarter seen once; the top ten hold around 16%. The sequences come from lung tumor tissue, collected before any cancer treatment. These receptors originate from a male donor older than 55 with stage III squamous cell lung carcinoma.

This clone is a singleton in its sample. J is TRBJ1-1 and V is TRBV28; a weak D match, TRBD1 (5 bases). The germline V and J ends were trimmed by 5 bases and 1 base, with 14 bases remaining between them. CDR3 length: 15 residues. Germline CDR1 is MDHEN and CDR2 is SYDVKM. This CDR3 reads CASSLPGRGNTEAFF. The CDR3 DNA reads TGTGCCAGCAGTCTGCCGGGACGGGGGAACACTGAAGCTTTCTTT.

This clone was counted between two and nine times. The chain uses TRBV19 and TRBJ2-5; a possible D gene is TRBD1 (6 bases). With 8 bases removed from V and 1 base from J, the gap between germline ends came to 17 bases. The CDR3 runs to 15 residues. Per germline, CDR1 LNHDA and CDR2 SQIVND (reference sequence). The CDR3 DNA reads TGTGCCAGTTTACGGTTCGTGGGGGCCCAAGAGACCCAGTACTTC. Its translation: CASLRFVGAQETQYF.

This clone ranks as hyperexpanded. V gene TRBV9 combines with J gene TRBJ1-1; D gene uncertain. V lost 3 bases and J lost 5, with 17 bases in between. Per the germline V gene, CDR1 is SGDLS and CDR2 is YYNGEE. The CDR3 consists of 15 residues. The CDR3 DNA reads TGTGCCAGCAGCGGGGCAGGAGGGCCGGGGACTGAAGCTTTCTTT. This sequence encodes CASSGAGGPGTEAFF.

V usage is TRBV11-3 and J usage is TRBJ2-7, with D perhaps TRBD1 or TRBD2 (5 bases each). CDR3 length equals 15 residues. Germline assignment: CDR1 SGHNT and CDR2 YENEEA. Trimming removed 1 base from V and 2 bases from J, with 12 bases in between. CDR3 residues: CASSLGGTGPYEQYF. The CDR3 nucleotides read TGTGCCAGCAGCTTAGGGGGGACGGGGCCCTACGAGCAGTACTTC.

This chain links TRBV6-8 with TRBJ2-7; a possible D gene is TRBD2 (6 bases). Trimming removed 3 bases at V and 2 bases at J, with 14 bases between. CDR1 is MNHGY and CDR2 is SAAAGT in the germline V gene. The CDR3 has 15 residues. CDR3 region: CASSYNAGRPYEQYF. CDR3 nucleotides: TGTGCCAGCAGTTATAACGCAGGGAGGCCCTACGAGCAGTACTTC.

In this sample, this clone turned up a few times. The chain has TRBV6-8 and TRBJ2-7; tentative D call: TRBD2 (6 bases). The V end was cut by 4 bases, the J end by 7 bases, with 14 bases between. Germline CDR1 MNHGY, CDR2 SAAAGT. The CDR3 consists of 13 residues. The CDR3 nucleotides are TGTGCCAGCAGTTTGACAGCCGGGGGTGAGCAGTACTTC. It encodes CASSLTAGGEQYF.

This chain links TRBV6-8 with TRBJ2-5, with 7 bases matching TRBD2. Germline assignment: CDR1 MNHGY and CDR2 SAAAGT. The V segment lost 2 bases and the J segment 1 base; nucleotides outside the gene matches: 4. The CDR3 has 15 amino acids. CDR3 bases: TGTGCCAGCAGTTACCGGTGGGGGGGCCAAGAGACCCAGTACTTC. This sequence encodes CASSYRWGGQETQYF.

CDR3 amino acids: CASSLEKGGPNYGYTF. In DNA, the CDR3 is TGCGCCAGCAGCTTGGAAAAGGGGGGCCCCAACTATGGCTACACCTTC. The chain has TRBV5-1 and TRBJ1-2; D may be TRBD1 (6 bases). With 0 bases removed from V and 2 bases from J, the gap between germline ends came to 14 bases. The germline V gene encodes CDR1 SGHRS and CDR2 YFSETQ. The CDR3 covers 16 residues.

This clone was seen a few times. The chain has TRBV6-8 and TRBJ2-7; the match to TRBD2 covers 8 bases. The CDR3 length is 15 residues. J lost 2 bases, V lost 10 bases, and 13 bases had no gene match. The germline V gene encodes CDR1 MNHGY and CDR2 SAAAGT. CDR3 loop: CAITPGGGGTYEQYF. The CDR3 nucleotides are TGTGCCATTACCCCCGGGGGGGGAGGGACCTACGAGCAGTACTTC.

This clone was seen more than once but under ten times. The chain has TRBV11-3 and TRBJ1-2, with a possible D match to TRBD1 (6 bases). V lost 0 bases, J lost 1 base, and 9 bases lay in between. CDR3 length: 15 amino acids. CDR1 and CDR2 from the germline V gene are SGHNT and YENEEA. This chain's CDR3 is CASSLDGGRNYGYTF. The CDR3 DNA is TGTGCCAGCAGCTTAGATGGGGGCCGTAACTATGGCTACACCTTC.

This clone was recorded a few times. The genes are TRBV6-1 and TRBJ2-3, with unresolved D. Deletions cut 1 base from V and 4 bases from J, with 12 bases between. CDR1 and CDR2 from the germline V gene are MNHNS and SASEGT. The CDR3 spans 15 residues. The CDR3 nucleotides are TGTGCCAGCAGTGAAGGGTCGATGTGGCCAGATACGCAGTATTTT. It codes for CASSEGSMWPDTQYF.

The chain is built from TRBV18 and TRBJ1-1; 7 nucleotides align to TRBD1. Germline loops: CDR1 KGHSH, CDR2 LQKENI. The CDR3 covers 13 residues. Trimming removed 6 bases from V and 8 bases from J; junction bases left unmatched: 9. The CDR3 bases are TGTGCCAGCTCCCCAGGTGGGGGACAGGAAGCTTTCTTT. Encoded protein: CASSPGGGQEAFF.

Only a few counts were recorded for this clone. The chain links TRBV19 to TRBJ1-1; perhaps TRBD1 as D (5 bases). Germline CDR1 LNHDA, CDR2 SQIVND (reference sequence). The CDR3 extends over 15 amino acids. The germline V and J ends were trimmed by 1 base and 1 base, with 10 bases remaining between them. CDR3 DNA sequence: TGTGCCAGTAGTATAGCGGGACTATGGAACACTGAAGCTTTCTTT. This codes for CASSIAGLWNTEAFF.